Detailed here is one T cell receptor (beta chain). Data came from immunoSEQ multiplex PCR; TCRdb stores just in-frame clones and leaves some out. The sample records hundreds of thousands of clones, 80% to 90% being singletons. The data are from a study of blood T cell repertoires in COVID-19. Background on the study: Sites in the United States, Italy and Spain provided acute and convalescent COVID-19 samples.

V dropped 0 bases and J dropped 8 bases, with 16 bases sitting between them. The CDR3 totals 15 residues. Germline CDR1 reads LGHDT; CDR2 reads YNNKEL (reference sequence). The study recruited people aged 18 to 89 years across about two dozen US areas. Participant reports of clinical history set cohort assignment. The recovered donors of Cohort 3 showed two negative PCRs, clearance, or symptom resolution. The receptor was isolated from a young man who had recovered from COVID-19. The rearrangement links TRBV3-1 (or the pseudogene TRBV3-2) to TRBJ1-2; D uncertain. The sample taken for sequencing was PBMCs or T cells enriched from blood (not recorded which). CDR3: CASSQDLAGFRGYTF. CDR3 nucleotides: TGTGCCAGCAGCCAAGATCTTGCCGGGTTTCGGGGCTACACCTTC.